A selection of T cell receptor beta chains follows, all from one sample in a study of identical twins. TCRdb ran MiXCR on the 5' RACE reads and lists one entry per CDR3 protein. The sample has 300,000 to 400,000 distinct CDR3 sequences, roughly 12% seen once. Another study also made use of these data, one on yellow fever vaccine responses in identical twins.

Sequencing used CD8+ T cells sorted from blood. These receptor sequences come from a woman under 30 in good health. CDR3s leave out the opening cysteine and the closing phenylalanine or tryptophan. The D gene is left open where the match is weak.

d_gene | v_gene | CDR3aa
TRBD2 | TRBV12-3/TRBV12-4 | ASTVAGPYNEQF
TRBD2 | TRBV7-7 | ASSDRLAGHNEQF
TRBD1 | TRBV11-2 | ASSRRTGEKLF
NA | TRBV5-1 | ASSLWTSYNEQF
TRBD2 | TRBV4-1 | ASSQPRDYYNEQF
NA | TRBV6-5 | ASSYAGDTQY
NA | TRBV4-1 | ASSLSSGRSTDTQY
NA | TRBV20-1 | SARDRAGAAVHEQF
NA | TRBV27 | ASSLFGIAEAGDTQY
NA | TRBV2 | ASMAGAEGPSSYNEQF
NA | TRBV12-3/TRBV12-4 | ASSFSVYEQF
NA | TRBV5-6 | ASSLFEYGYT
NA | TRBV9 | ASSVEGTSYEQY
NA | TRBV5-1 | ASSLDGGNTDTQY
TRBD2 | TRBV9 | ASSVGSSGTEQF
TRBD2 | TRBV7-9 | ASSWPPGLANTGELF
NA | TRBV20-1 | SARGWAGITYEQY
TRBD2 | TRBV9 | ASSVVPAGGFYNEQF
TRBD1 | TRBV12-3/TRBV12-4 | ASSSAGGFSTEAF
NA | TRBV3-1 | ASSHQGSSYNEQF
NA | TRBV28 | ASSFSWGGMNTEAF
NA | TRBV10-3 | AISETWGAYSYEQY
NA | TRBV7-9 | ASSERLGETQY
NA | TRBV2 | ASSGGPKDTQY
NA | TRBV4-1 | ASSHGTGANVLT